The 29 T cell receptor beta chains reported below all come from one sample, sequenced in a study of blood T cells in healthy people across ages. PCR was performed a second time for roughly 7 to 11 cycles using a sample-barcoded 5' primer and a J-beta primer mix. TCRdb called the 5' RACE reads again in MiXCR, with one record for every CDR3 protein. Of about 1.6 million distinct CDR3 sequences listed, around 36% were seen once; the top ten hold around 11%. The sequencing sample was made of blood. The receptor set was obtained from a woman aged 25 to 39 in good health.

This chain connects TRBV27 to TRBJ2-5, with a possible D match to TRBD1 (6 bases). The assigned J gene may be wrong: the sequence end matches TRBJ2-7 better. Looked up from germline, CDR1 is MNHEY and CDR2 is SMNVEV (reference sequence). CDR3 size: 16 residues. This chain's CDR3 is CASKRTGTKSSYEQYF. CDR3 DNA sequence: TGTGCCAGCAAGAGAACCGGGACAAAGAGCTCCTACGAGCAGTACTTC.

This clonotype came up many times. The CDR3 DNA follows: TGCGCCAGCAGCCTAACCGTATCGGACAGGGGGTATGGCTACACCTTC. Its translation: CASSLTVSDRGYGYTF. The chain uses TRBV4-1 and TRBJ1-2, with TRBD1 matching 10 bases. The CDR3 extends over 16 amino acids. Germline assignment: CDR1 MGHRA and CDR2 YSYEKL. The V segment lost 4 bases and the J segment 5 bases; nucleotides outside the gene matches: 10.

As concerns this clonotype: At one end, the junction sequence differs from germline, possibly due to a read error. J is TRBJ2-6 and V is TRBV9, with 8 bases that match TRBD1. Germline V gene sequence: CDR1 SGDLS, CDR2 YYNGEE. This CDR3 has 16 residues. CDR3 sequence: CACSPRGPSGANVLTF. CDR3 nucleotide sequence: TGTGCCTGCAGCCCCAGGGGGCCATCTGGGGCCAACGTCCTGACTTTC.

This sequence joins TRBV20-1 and TRBJ1-1, with D possibly TRBD1 on 6 matching bases. The V gene's germline CDR1 is DFQATT and CDR2 SNEGSKA (reference sequence). The CDR3 is 13 residues long. With 1 base removed from V and 7 bases from J, the gap between germline ends came to 13 bases. The CDR3 reads CSARVIRGGEAFF. The CDR3 DNA sequence: TGCAGTGCTAGAGTGATAAGGGGGGGTGAAGCTTTCTTT.

This clonotype was counted a single time. The rearrangement links TRBV29-1 to TRBJ2-1, with TRBD2 matching 14 bases. The germline V gene encodes CDR1 SQVTM and CDR2 ANQGSEA. The CDR3 extends over 16 amino acids. Germline trimming cut 7 bases from V and 7 bases from J; bases unmatched to any gene: 12. DNA for the CDR3: TGCAGCGCTCTCACCGGGACTAGCGGGAGCTCTAATGAGCAGTTCTTC. It encodes CSALTGTSGSSNEQFF.

The rearrangement joins TRBV6-1 to TRBJ1-4; D gene uncertain. Trimming stripped 1 base from V and 14 bases from J, with 11 bases between. Germline V gene sequence: CDR1 MNHNS, CDR2 SASEGT. The CDR3 is 12 residues long. The chain's CDR3 is CASSEVGRRLFF. CDR3 nucleotide sequence: TGTGCCAGCAGTGAAGTGGGAAGAAGGCTGTTTTTT.

This clonotype was recorded a few times. This chain connects TRBV4-2 to TRBJ2-1, with D perhaps TRBD1 or TRBD2 (5 bases each). Trimming removed 0 bases at V and 5 bases at J, with 11 bases between. The V gene's germline CDR1 is LGHNA and CDR2 YNFKEQ. The CDR3 spans 15 residues. The CDR3 protein is CASSQDLGVHNEQFF. CDR3 in DNA: TGTGCCAGCAGCCAAGATTTGGGGGTCCACAATGAGCAGTTCTTC.

V is TRBV13 and J is TRBJ1-2, with D possibly TRBD1 on 5 matching bases. The CDR3 length is 14 residues. Trimming stripped 11 bases from V and 5 bases from J, with 21 bases between. The germline gives CDR1 PRHDT, CDR2 FYEKMQ (reference sequence). The CDR3 bases are TGTGCCGGCACCAATACCAGGGAAAGGTATGGCTACACCTTC. Amino acids: CAGTNTRERYGYTF.

This clonotype was seen a few times. The chain couples TRBV28 to TRBJ2-1; D is undetermined. The CDR3 loop spans 12 amino acids. In germline, CDR1 is MDHEN, CDR2 SYDVKM. V was shortened by 1 base and J by 7 bases, with 5 bases between the two germline ends. The CDR3 coding sequence is TGTGCCAGCAGTTTATTCCCAAATGAGCAGTTCTTC. Translation gives CASSLFPNEQFF.

This rearrangement joins TRBV5-5 to TRBJ1-1; TRBD1 might be the D (5 bases). The CDR3 is made up of 15 amino acids. CDR1 and CDR2 from the germline V gene are SGHKS and YYEKEE (reference sequence). The ends were cut back, 4 bases at V and 4 bases at J, with 17 bases in the middle. CDR3 DNA sequence: TGTGCCAGCAGCATGGGAGAAGGGGTGGGCACTGAAGCTTTCTTT. Translated: CASSMGEGVGTEAFF.

The V and J genes are TRBV5-1 and TRBJ2-4; 14 nucleotides agree with TRBD2. The J call may be mistaken, given a closer DNA end match to TRBJ2-7. The CDR3 spans 16 residues. CDR1 is SGHRS and CDR2 is YFSETQ in the germline V gene. CDR3 in amino acids: CASSPRLAGGGYEQYF. The CDR3 coding sequence is TGCGCCAGCAGCCCGCGACTAGCGGGAGGGGGTTACGAGCAGTACTTC.

The gene calls are TRBV20-1 and TRBJ2-3; maybe TRBD1 (6 bases). Germline lookup yields CDR1 DFQATT and CDR2 SNEGSKA (reference sequence). Trimming took 2 bases from V and 10 from J, leaving 13 bases between them. This CDR3 region has 12 residues. The chain's CDR3 is CSARNPGAAQYF. The DNA of the CDR3 is TGCAGTGCTAGAAATCCAGGGGCTGCGCAGTATTTT.

This CDR3 reads CASSQLVGAAYGYTF. CDR3 coding DNA: TGTGCCAGCAGCCAACTTGTAGGGGCAGCCTATGGCTACACCTTC. The chain uses TRBV2 and TRBJ1-2, with D maybe TRBD1 (5 bases). V was trimmed by 6 bases and J by 4 bases, leaving 18 bases between them. This CDR3 spans 15 amino acids. The germline CDR1 and CDR2 sequences are SNHLY and FYNNEI.

A note on this clonotype: At one end, the junction sequence differs from germline, possibly due to a read error. The rearrangement joins TRBV27 to TRBJ2-5, with D tentatively TRBD1 (5 bases). TRBJ2-7 explains the end of the DNA better; the J call may be wrong. The CDR3 loop spans 16 amino acids. Per germline, CDR1 MNHEY and CDR2 SMNVEV (reference sequence). CDR3 loop: CVSSSQGLGWDYEQYF. The CDR3 nucleotides read TGTGTCAGCAGTTCCCAGGGTTTAGGCTGGGACTACGAGCAGTACTTC.

The chain is built from TRBV7-2 and TRBJ2-3, with D perhaps matching TRBD1 (6 bases). Trimming left V 4 bases short and J 6 bases short, with 14 bases between. The CDR3 contains 14 residues. Germline CDR1 is SGHTA and CDR2 is FQGNSA. CDR3 in amino acids: CASSSGQIRDTQYF. The CDR3 nucleotides are TGTGCCAGCAGCTCCGGACAGATCAGGGATACGCAGTATTTT.

The sample holds one count of this clonotype. Because it lacks the conserved phenylalanine or tryptophan at the end, this CDR3 is likely a read error. V and J are TRBV6-1 and TRBJ2-3, with a weak D call TRBD2 (5 bases). V shed 2 bases and J shed 1 base, with 10 bases lying between them. The CDR3 runs to 15 residues. CDR1 is MNHNS, CDR2 SASEGT, per germline. The DNA of the CDR3 is TGTGCCAGCAGTGAACCGGGATCGGGCACAGATACGCAGTATTTG. Translating it yields CASSEPGSGTDTQYL.

In its sample, this clonotype was seen a few times. The chain has TRBV5-5 and TRBJ1-5, with D tentatively TRBD1 (5 bases). Germline loops: CDR1 SGHKS, CDR2 YYEKEE (reference sequence). This CDR3 has 16 residues. The germline V and J ends were trimmed by 0 bases and 6 bases, with 16 bases remaining between them. The CDR3 DNA sequence: TGTGCCAGCAGCTTGGGTTCCCTCAGGGTTGGTCAGCCCCAGCATTTT. The encoded protein is CASSLGSLRVGQPQHF.

This clonotype was observed a handful of times. The V and J genes are TRBV4-1 and TRBJ1-1; D remains ambiguous. Trimming pared 0 bases from V and 5 bases from J, leaving 10 bases between. Germline CDR1 is MGHRA and CDR2 is YSYEKL. The CDR3 runs to 14 residues. In DNA, the CDR3 is TGCGCCAGCAGCCAAGATCCCGTCAGGACTGAAGCTTTCTTT. Its translation: CASSQDPVRTEAFF.

The rearrangement joins TRBV10-2 to TRBJ2-3, with 10 nucleotides matching TRBD2. The germline gives CDR1 WSHSY, CDR2 SAAADI. The CDR3 totals 15 residues. The V gene end was trimmed by 8 bases and the J gene end by 0 bases; junction bases not matched to a gene: 5. The CDR3 region has the DNA TGCGCCAGCCGCGAGACTAGCGGGAGCACAGATACGCAGTATTTT. As protein: CASRETSGSTDTQYF.

This sequence joins TRBV2 and TRBJ2-3; weak D call: TRBD2 (6 bases). The V end lost 7 bases, the J end lost 1 base, and 12 bases lay between the germline ends. CDR3 size: 14 residues. The germline V gene has CDR1 SNHLY and CDR2 FYNNEI. CDR3 amino acids: CASKAGRGTDTQYF. CDR3 in DNA: TGTGCCAGCAAAGCGGGCCGAGGCACAGATACGCAGTATTTT.

V and J are TRBV2 and TRBJ1-1; the D is unclear. V dropped 8 bases and J dropped 0 bases, with 10 bases sitting between them. This CDR3 has 13 amino acids. CDR1 and CDR2 (germline): SNHLY, FYNNEI. The CDR3 spells CASGSQLNTEAFF. DNA for the CDR3: TGTGCCAGCGGATCACAGCTGAACACTGAAGCTTTCTTT. Combining the CDR3 with reference TRBV2 and TRBJ1-1 gives the whole variable domain EPEVTQTPSHQVTQMGQEVILRCVPISNHLYFYWYRQILGQKVEFLVSFYNNEISEKSEIFDDQFSVERPDGSNFTLKIRSTKLEDSAMYFCASGSQLNTEAFFGQGTRLTVV.

This clonotype has a count of ten or more. This sequence joins TRBV10-3 and TRBJ2-7; D uncertain. The CDR3 consists of 12 residues. Trimming left V 3 bases short and J 1 base short, with 4 bases between. Germline V CDR1 and CDR2: ENHRY, SYGVKD. The CDR3 coding sequence is TGTGCCATCAGTGACCAGTCCTACGAGCAGTACTTC. This translates into CAISDQSYEQYF.

This sequence joins TRBV2 and TRBJ1-4; D is undetermined. This CDR3 comprises 11 residues. V lost 3 bases and J lost 8, with 4 bases in between. Germline V gene sequence: CDR1 SNHLY, CDR2 FYNNEI. CDR3 DNA sequence: TGTGCCAGCAGTGATGCGGAAAAACTGTTTTTT. Translating it yields CASSDAEKLFF.

V and J are TRBV7-2 and TRBJ2-7; perhaps TRBD2 as D (5 bases). The CDR3 is 15 amino acids. Germline V CDR1 and CDR2: SGHTA, FQGNSA. V was trimmed by 6 bases and J by 2 bases, leaving 17 bases between them. DNA of the CDR3: TGTGCCAGCAGACTTTTCCTTGGGGAGACCTACGAGCAGTACTTC. Translated: CASRLFLGETYEQYF.

The chain joins TRBV20-1 to TRBJ2-7, with a weak D call TRBD1 (5 bases). V lost 3 bases and J lost 6, with 21 bases in between. In germline, CDR1 is DFQATT, CDR2 SNEGSKA (reference sequence). The CDR3 loop spans 15 amino acids. The CDR3 is CSASEEDIFIIEQYF. CDR3 sequence (DNA): TGCAGTGCTAGTGAAGAGGACATCTTCATTATCGAGCAGTACTTC.

Points on this clonotype: With a much larger clone just one base away, this may be a read error. The chain has TRBV20-1 and TRBJ2-3, with D maybe TRBD2 (7 bases). The V and J ends lost 0 bases and 2 bases respectively, with 12 bases between them. There are 15 residues in the CDR3. CDR1 and CDR2 from the germline V gene are DFQATT and SNEGSKA (reference sequence). This chain's CDR3 is CSARDGGANTDTQYF. The CDR3, as DNA: TGCAGTGCTAGAGATGGGGGGGCTAACACAGATACGCAGTATTTT.

DNA of the CDR3: TGTGCCAGCTCACCAGGGACTAGCGGGCGCCACCAAGAGACCCAGTACTTC. This codes for CASSPGTSGRHQETQYF. The rearrangement joins TRBV18 to TRBJ2-5; 12 positions match TRBD2. The CDR3 runs 17 residues. The V and J ends lost 2 bases and 0 bases, in that order; junction bases with no gene match: 4. Per germline, CDR1 KGHSH and CDR2 LQKENI.

The chain is built from TRBV20-1 and TRBJ2-7; D might be TRBD1 (6 bases). CDR3 length: 14 amino acids. Trimming cost V 1 base and J 1 base, with 11 bases left between them. Germline V lookup: CDR1 DFQATT, CDR2 SNEGSKA (reference sequence). The CDR3 sequence is CSARGRGLSYEQYF. DNA of the CDR3: TGCAGTGCTAGAGGCAGGGGATTATCCTACGAGCAGTACTTC.

The chain has TRBV10-1 and TRBJ2-1, with a possible D match to TRBD2 (6 bases). Per the germline V gene, CDR1 is WNHNN and CDR2 is SYGVQD (reference sequence). Trimming removed 11 bases at V and 6 bases at J, with 20 bases between. The CDR3 runs to 14 residues. In DNA form, the CDR3 reads TGCGCCGGGACCGACGAGGGACTGGGCAATGAGCAGTTCTTC. Residues: CAGTDEGLGNEQFF.